This TCR beta chain was recorded in a study of T cell clonality in common variable immunodeficiency. Findings and caveats of the study: In common variable immunodeficiency, TCR beta chains reportedly carried fewer deletions and N-nucleotide insertions.

This clone was observed many times. Its specificity is not known. The missing CDR3 end, 3 residues past where the read stops, is filled in from the germline J gene. CDR3 length equals 16 residues. Germline CDR1 MNHEY, CDR2 SVGEGT. V was clipped by 0 bases and J by 4 bases; unmatched bases: 5. Both groups were predominantly of Caucasian heritage. CVID subjects were neither ill nor on immunomodulatory or immunosuppressive medication at sampling. Clones were read by immunoSEQ multiplex PCR, and TCRdb kept only the in-frame ones, dropping some. In total the sample includes roughly 42,000 clones, none of them seen once.

V usage is TRBV6-2 or TRBV6-3 and J usage is TRBJ2-1, with TRBD2 identical over 8 bases. This receptor was identified in a human donor with common variable immunodeficiency. Sequencing was performed on peripheral blood mononuclear cells. The part of the CDR3 DNA that was read is TGTGCCAGCAGTTACTCGATCGAGCGGGGGTACAATGAG. It translates to CASSYSIERGYNE. The entire CDR3 is CASSYSIERGYNEQFF.